The T cell receptor (beta chain) described here comes from a study of cytomegalovirus exposure and HLA in healthy donors. General study points: A prior analysis recorded that most TCR beta V segments were productive about 90% or about 30% of the time. Researchers catalogued 150 or so TCR beta chains as cytomegalovirus-associated. Later on, analysis showed that most CMV-associated TCR beta chains appeared to be HLA-restricted. Differences between HLA loci emerged in a later analysis of TCR association rates, with DRB1 most and HLA-C fewest.

Germline V CDR1 and CDR2: SGHAT, FQNNGV. The V end lost 1 base, the J end lost 1 base, and 11 bases lay between the germline ends. This CDR3 has 15 residues. As regards this clone: Its cognate antigen is unknown.

Primers: 60 Vbeta forward and 13 Jbeta reverse. Measured with immunoSEQ multiplex PCR; TCRdb has only the in-frame clones, and not every one. The sample yields about 200,000 clones, approximately 80% seen once. This TCR derives from a man younger than 45 in good health and CMV-seronegative. The genes are TRBV11-2 and TRBJ2-7; TRBD1 is a possible D gene (6 bases). The sequenced sample was PBMCs. CDR3 protein: CASSLARGSSYEQYF. CDR3 coding DNA: TGTGCCAGCAGCTTAGCTAGGGGGTCATCCTACGAGCAGTACTTC.